The 22 T cell receptor beta chains in this list originate from one sample, sequenced in a study of T cells in Graves' hyperthyroidism and ophthalmopathy (dated by TCRdb to the late 2010s). The library relied on multiplex PCR. TCRdb records Illumina HiSeq 2000 as the sequencer. The TCR beta CDR3 regions were amplified from RNA transcripts. A first-round RT-PCR of the TCR CDR3 used the HTBI primer set with the Qiagen OneStep RT-PCR kit. TCRdb trimmed the raw reads at Q25, called clones with MiXCR and kept productive beta chains. Under each unique CDR3 protein, matching rows form one entry showing the most common genes and DNA. Recorded for this sample are over 450,000 distinct CDR3 sequences; about 15% of them occurred a single time. The ten largest clones capture 15% to 20% of the sample. Input material: blood. These receptors came from a young woman with Graves' hyperthyroidism.

There are many counts of this clonotype. The V and J genes are TRBV11-2 and TRBJ1-4; no definite D call. Germline CDR1 and CDR2: SGHAT and FQNNGV. V lost 3 bases, J lost 8 bases, and 10 bases lay in between. The CDR3 extends over 13 amino acids. The CDR3 loop reads CASSFGVHEKLFF. The CDR3 DNA follows: TGTGCCAGCAGCTTCGGGGTTCACGAAAAACTGTTTTTT.

This clonotype was observed many times. V and J are TRBV28 and TRBJ1-2; D is unclear. The V gene's germline CDR1 is MDHEN and CDR2 SYDVKM. The CDR3 totals 12 residues. Trimming pared 11 bases from V and 4 bases from J, leaving 14 bases between. Written as DNA, the CDR3 is TGTGCCGTCTCCCCCCCGGGCTATGGCTACACCTTC. Residues: CAVSPPGYGYTF.

This clonotype was counted only a few times. The CDR3 spells CSASQGDNSGANVLTF. DNA of the CDR3: TGCAGTGCCTCTCAGGGGGATAACTCTGGGGCCAACGTCCTGACTTTC. The chain couples TRBV20-1 to TRBJ2-6; 7 nucleotides line up with TRBD1. The junction had 8 bases not matched to a gene; V was cut back by 6 bases and J by 0 bases. The CDR3 is 16 amino acids. Germline V gene data show CDR1 as DFQATT and CDR2 as SNEGSKA (reference sequence).

This clonotype was detected ten times or more. The chain couples TRBV12-3 or TRBV12-4 to TRBJ2-3; no reliable D call. The CDR3 totals 13 residues. Trimming removed 7 bases from V and 3 bases from J, with 11 bases in between. For the CDR3, the DNA is TGTGCCAGCACCCTGACTCTGACAGATACGCAGTATTTT. Its protein is CASTLTLTDTQYF.

The CDR3: CASNTGFGYTF. Here the CDR3 DNA reads TGTGCCAGCAACACAGGGTTTGGCTACACCTTC. The V gene is TRBV28, the J gene TRBJ1-2, with D possibly TRBD1 on 6 matching bases. V lost 7 bases and J 7 bases, leaving 10 bases between the germline ends. The CDR3 runs to 11 residues. Germline V lookup: CDR1 MDHEN, CDR2 SYDVKM.

V gene TRBV5-1 combines with J gene TRBJ2-7; 10 nucleotides agree with TRBD2. V lost 0 bases to trimming and J lost 1 base; unmatched junction nucleotides: 7. Germline V gene lookup returns CDR1 SGHRS and CDR2 YFSETQ. The CDR3 is made up of 17 amino acids. CDR3 in amino acids: CASSLAGAGGVSYEQYV. DNA for the CDR3: TGCGCCAGCAGCTTGGCTGGAGCGGGGGGGGTGTCCTACGAGCAGTACGTC.

This clonotype was recorded at least ten times. The chain uses TRBV11-2 and TRBJ1-3, with 9 bases matching TRBD1. The CDR3 runs to 16 residues. V shed 6 bases, J shed 4 bases, and the junction held 10 bases outside the gene matches. Germline CDR1 reads SGHAT; CDR2 reads FQNNGV. The CDR3: CASRTSGTGRGNTIYF. The CDR3 coding sequence is TGTGCCAGCAGAACCTCCGGGACAGGGCGCGGAAACACCATATATTTT.

This clonotype has a count of ten or more. V gene TRBV20-1 combines with J gene TRBJ2-2; D may correspond to TRBD1 or TRBD2 (6 bases each). CDR3 length equals 15 residues. CDR1 is DFQATT and CDR2 is SNEGSKA in the germline V gene (reference sequence). V lost 2 bases to trimming and J lost 3 bases, with 13 bases between them. CDR3 in amino acids: CSARSGAGDTGELFF. In nucleotides, the CDR3 is TGCAGTGCTAGATCGGGGGCAGGGGACACCGGGGAGCTGTTTTTT.

The chain recombines TRBV24-1 with TRBJ2-3, with no clear D. This CDR3 region has 13 residues. Trimming took off 3 bases at V and 2 bases at J, with 5 bases between the two ends. Germline values: CDR1 KGHDR, CDR2 SFDVKD. CDR3 nucleotide sequence: TGTGCCACCAGTGATCGTCCCACAGATACGCAGTATTTT. Translating gives CATSDRPTDTQYF.

The table lists this clonotype with many counts. The V and J genes are TRBV18 and TRBJ2-2; possibly TRBD1 or TRBD2 for D (5 bases each). Germline-derived CDR1 and CDR2 are KGHSH and LQKENI. The CDR3 runs 17 residues. Trimming cost V 0 bases and J 0 bases, with 11 bases left between them. The CDR3 region is CASSPPLWGSNTGELFF. The CDR3 DNA follows: TGTGCCAGCTCACCACCGCTTTGGGGGTCGAACACCGGGGAGCTGTTTTTT.

This sequence joins TRBV30 and TRBJ1-2, with no clear D. V was pared by 1 base and J by 7 bases, with 7 bases between. CDR1 and CDR2 from the germline V gene are GTSNPN and SVGIG (reference sequence). The CDR3 is made up of 11 amino acids. Written as DNA, the CDR3 is TGTGCCTGGAGTGAGTTTGCTGGCTACACCTTC. Its translation is CAWSEFAGYTF.

This chain uses TRBV28 with TRBJ1-5; no clear D. The V and J ends lost 1 base and 0 bases respectively, with 10 bases between them. CDR1 is MDHEN and CDR2 is SYDVKM in the germline V gene. CDR3 length: 16 amino acids. The CDR3, as DNA: TGTGCCAGCAGTTTATTCGCGGATTATAGCAATCAGCCCCAGCATTTT. As protein: CASSLFADYSNQPQHF. The full variable domain, completed using reference TRBV28 and TRBJ1-5, is DVKVTQSSRYLVKRTGEKVFLECVQDMDHENMFWYRQDPGLGLRLIYFSYDVKMKEKGDIPEGYSVSREKKERFSLILESASTNQTSMYLCASSLFADYSNQPQHFGDGTRLSIL.

The sample holds many counts of this clonotype. The chain joins TRBV20-1 to TRBJ2-1, with 7 positions matching TRBD2. The germline CDR1 and CDR2 sequences are DFQATT and SNEGSKA (reference sequence). With V trimmed by 1 base and J by 0 bases, 9 bases remained unmatched. The CDR3 extends over 17 amino acids. The CDR3 here is CSARGSSGVRSYNEQFF. CDR3 in DNA: TGCAGTGCTAGAGGCTCTAGCGGAGTGCGCTCCTACAATGAGCAGTTCTTC.

The rearrangement links TRBV7-6 to TRBJ2-7; tentative D call: TRBD2 (6 bases). The germline CDR1 and CDR2 sequences are SGHVS and FNYEAQ. V was shortened by 7 bases and J by 1 base, with 17 bases between the two germline ends. This CDR3 contains 15 residues. In DNA, the CDR3 is TGTGCCAGCATCAACTGGGGAGCGGGTTCCTACGAGCAGTACTTC. Encoded protein: CASINWGAGSYEQYF.

This clonotype appeared many times. V is TRBV10-3 and J is TRBJ2-4; 8 nucleotides match TRBD2. Per germline, CDR1 ENHRY and CDR2 SYGVKD. J lost 0 bases, V lost 8 bases, and 9 bases had no gene match. The CDR3 has 16 amino acids. In DNA form, the CDR3 reads TGTGCCATCGCTACGGGGGGGGATCTAGCCAAAAACATTCAGTACTTC. Protein product: CAIATGGDLAKNIQYF.

This clonotype was seen ten or more times. This chain connects TRBV12-3 or TRBV12-4 to TRBJ2-5; 12 bases are shared with TRBD1. Losses at the gene ends were 7 bases for V and 5 bases for J; bases not matched to a gene: 5. The CDR3 contains 14 residues. The CDR3 sequence: CASTGTGGVETQYF. The CDR3 bases are TGTGCCAGCACCGGGACAGGGGGCGTGGAGACCCAGTACTTC.

This clonotype was detected many times. V gene TRBV11-3 combines with J gene TRBJ2-2; D is perhaps TRBD1 (6 bases). In germline, CDR1 is SGHNT, CDR2 YENEEA. The CDR3 sequence is 15 residues long. Trimming left V 5 bases short and J 3 bases short, with 13 bases between. The DNA for the CDR3 is TGTGCCAGCAGCCCTCAGGACAGTCACACCGGGGAGCTGTTTTTT. This codes for CASSPQDSHTGELFF.

The chain has TRBV6-1 and TRBJ2-1; TRBD2 is a possible D gene (6 bases). V gave up 8 bases and J gave up 7 bases, with 21 bases separating them. Germline CDR1 reads MNHNS; CDR2 reads SASEGT. The CDR3 extends over 15 amino acids. CDR3 nucleotide sequence: TGTGCCAGCGAGGGGAGGAGGGCCGGGGTGAATGAGCAGTTCTTC. Its translation is CASEGRRAGVNEQFF.

The count of this clonotype is one. The CDR3 sequence is CASSVSETSPQYF. The CDR3 DNA follows: TGTGCCAGCAGTGTTTCCGAGACCTCGCCCCAGTACTTC. The chain is built from TRBV6-4 and TRBJ2-5; no clear D gene. The V end lost 4 bases, the J end lost 9 bases, and 15 bases lay between the germline ends. CDR1 is MRHNA, CDR2 SNTAGT, per germline. The CDR3 has 13 amino acids.

In this sample, this clonotype turned up many times. The V call is TRBV6-1, the J call TRBJ2-7; maybe TRBD1 (6 bases). In germline, CDR1 is MNHNS, CDR2 SASEGT. This CDR3 comprises 14 residues. The V and J ends lost 6 bases and 0 bases respectively, with 12 bases between them. The CDR3 spells CASRRTDSSYEQYF. CDR3 sequence (DNA): TGTGCCAGCAGGCGGACGGACAGCTCCTACGAGCAGTACTTC.

This clonotype was found many times. This chain links TRBV12-3 or TRBV12-4 with TRBJ1-5; D gene ambiguous. There are 14 residues in the CDR3. V lost 3 bases, J lost 7 bases, and 13 bases lay in between. CDR3 amino acids: CASSLVAPGQPQHF. The CDR3 region has the DNA TGTGCCAGCAGTTTGGTGGCCCCGGGGCAGCCCCAGCATTTT.

The chain recombines TRBV11-1 with TRBJ2-1; D is ambiguous. Trimming stripped 0 bases from V and 0 bases from J, with 24 bases between. The CDR3 loop spans 21 amino acids. CDR1 is SGHAT, CDR2 FQDESV, per germline (reference sequence). CDR3 coding DNA: TGTGCCAGCAGCTTAGCGAGATGGGGTGAACCAGCGACCAGCTCCTACAATGAGCAGTTCTTC. Translating gives CASSLARWGEPATSSYNEQFF. Using reference TRBV11-1 and TRBJ2-1 for the parts outside the CDR3, the full variable domain is EAEVAQSPRYKITEKSQAVAFWCDPISGHATLYWYRQILGQGPELLVQFQDESVVDDSQLPKDRFSAERLKGVDSTLKIQPAELGDSAMYLCASSLARWGEPATSSYNEQFFGPGTRLTVL.